The clone carrying this TCR beta chain was seen just once. The data originate from a study of blood T cell repertoires in COVID-19. Across the whole study: PBMCs, B-cell-depleted T cells, or T cells were the source of the cDNA or gDNA that made up the material.

V gave up 0 bases and J gave up 0 bases, with 12 bases separating them. The CDR3 is 16 amino acids. Germline loops: CDR1 ENHRY, CDR2 SYGVKD. In the original analysis: Reference gene primer amplification yielded estimated nucleated cell counts. TCRdb's copy holds only in-frame clones and misses some; the assay was immunoSEQ multiplex PCR. V and J calls and clone size are as listed in that table; D and trimming were resolved from the DNA. The sample has fewer than 250,000 clones; over 75% are singletons. This sequence joins TRBV10-3 and TRBJ2-7; D perhaps matches TRBD2 (5 bases). The sequence derives from a middle-aged woman with acute or convalescent COVID-19. The sample consisted of peripheral blood. The CDR3 sequence is CAISESRRFSSYEQYV. The CDR3 coding sequence is TGTGCCATCAGTGAGTCGAGGAGGTTTAGCTCCTACGAGCAGTACGTC.